This section outlines one TCR beta chain sequence together with its context. The antigen remains unidentified. The sample comes from a study of cytomegalovirus exposure and HLA in healthy donors. Data came from immunoSEQ multiplex PCR; TCRdb stores just in-frame clones and leaves some out. The sample lists about 130,000 clones, about nine tenths occurring once. After removal of 4 bases from V and 2 bases from J, the junction contained 10 bases not matched to a gene. From germline, CDR1 is SGHRS and CDR2 YFSETQ. The CDR3 contains 16 residues. Study-wide results and limits: The study found most TCR sequences rare, yet found some public TCRs in many donors. A list of roughly 180 TCR beta chains associated with cytomegalovirus was given. The classifier reportedly diagnosed cytomegalovirus status with high specificity and sensitivity.

Specimen: PBMCs. The receptor's source is a woman aged 30 to 39 in good health and CMV-seropositive. V gene TRBV5-1 combines with J gene TRBJ1-2; TRBD1 matches 8 bases. CDR3 sequence reads: CASSQQGVPFNYGYTF. The CDR3 DNA sequence: TGCGCCAGCAGCCAACAGGGGGTCCCTTTCAACTATGGCTACACCTTC.